These T cell receptor beta chains were read from a single sample in a study of blood T cell repertoires in COVID-19. TCRdb keeps only in-frame clones here, not all; method: immunoSEQ multiplex PCR. The profile shows about 340,000 clones, about 86% of them singletons. The sequenced sample consisted of peripheral blood. The receptors come from an older woman with COVID-19, enrolled during active disease. CDR3s include the opening cysteine and the closing phenylalanine or tryptophan. Fields, in order: D gene, V gene, clone size, CDR3 length, J gene, CDR3 DNA, CDR3 protein. The D gene is left open where the match is weak. The size field is filled for only some rows; it gives once, few, many or a size class.

TRBD1	TRBV29-1	-	13	TRBJ2-7	TGCAGCGTTGCAGGACAGGGTCAGAACGAGCAGTACTTC	CSVAGQGQNEQYF
-	TRBV13	-	14	TRBJ1-1	TGTGCCAGCAGCTACGGACAGATGAACACTGAAGCTTTCTTT	CASSYGQMNTEAFF
TRBD1	TRBV18	-	14	TRBJ1-2	TGTGCCAGCTCACCGGCAGGGGGAGACTATGGCTACACCTTC	CASSPAGGDYGYTF
-	TRBV30	-	12	TRBJ2-7	TGTGCCTGGAGTTTGGCAGGGAGGGAGCAGTACTTC	CAWSLAGREQYF
-	TRBV19	-	16	TRBJ2-2	TGTGCCAGTAGTATGGTTATTCAGGGGCACACCGGGGAGCTGTTTTTT	CASSMVIQGHTGELFF
TRBD1	TRBV14	-	13	TRBJ1-6	TGTGCCAGCAGCCCCAGGGGGAATTCACCCCTCCACTTT	CASSPRGNSPLHF
TRBD1	TRBV5-1	-	15	TRBJ1-1	TGCGCCAGCAGCTTGGTGGGACAGGGGGCGGTTGAAGCTTTCTTT	CASSLVGQGAVEAFF
TRBD1	TRBV19	once	14	TRBJ1-2	TGTGCCAGTAGTATATCCCGGGACAGGGAATCCTACACCTTC	CASSISRDRESYTF
TRBD2	TRBV5-6	-	16	TRBJ2-7	TGTGCCAGCAGCTTCGGGACTAGCGGGGCGACCTACGAGCAGTACTTC	CASSFGTSGATYEQYF
TRBD1	TRBV11-2	-	15	TRBJ2-3	TGTGCCAGCAGCTTATCCCCCACAGGGGCAGATACGCAGTATTTT	CASSLSPTGADTQYF
-	TRBV2	-	12	TRBJ1-4	TGTGCCAGCAGTCCGGGTGGGTCTAGACTGTTTTTT	CASSPGGSRLFF
-	TRBV21-1	-	13	TRBJ1-2	TGTGCCAGCAGCAGGACAGCTACCTATGGCTACACCTTC	CASSRTATYGYTF
-	TRBV27	-	14	TRBJ2-3	TGTGCCAGCAGTTTCGGCAGGGGAGCCGATACGCAGTATTTT	CASSFGRGADTQYF
TRBD1	TRBV20-1	-	12	TRBJ1-1	TGCAGTGCTAGTGACAGGGGTACTGAAGCTTTCTTT	CSASDRGTEAFF
TRBD2	TRBV5-6	-	15	TRBJ2-1	TGTGCCAGCAGCTTGGTAGCGGGGGGGCCGAATGAGCAGTTCTTC	CASSLVAGGPNEQFF
-	TRBV12-3/TRBV12-4	-	13	TRBJ1-1	TGTGCCAGCAGGTGGACAGCGAACACTGAAGCTTTCTTT	CASRWTANTEAFF
-	TRBV2	-	12	TRBJ1-2	TGTGCCATGGAGACTAGGGGCTATGGCTACACCTTC	CAMETRGYGYTF
-	TRBV5-6	few	17	TRBJ1-2	TGTGCCAGCAGCCCTCCGCCCGACAGATCAGCTAACTATGGCTACACCTTC	CASSPPPDRSANYGYTF
TRBD2	TRBV11-2	-	16	TRBJ2-5	TGTGCCAGCAGCTTCGGACTAGCGGGGGGGCAGGAGACCCAGTACTTC	CASSFGLAGGQETQYF
-	TRBV27	once	13	TRBJ1-4	TGTGCCAGCAGTTTTCGGGGATTCGAAAAACTGTTTTTT	CASSFRGFEKLFF
-	TRBV19	-	19	TRBJ2-3	TGTGCCAGTAGCGCCAGCAAAAACGATGGGCGGGGGCCGTCAGATACGCAGTATTTT	CASSASKNDGRGPSDTQYF
TRBD1	TRBV7-8	-	17	TRBJ1-2	TGTGCCAGCAGCTTAGCGGGGCAACTTGAACTCAGGGGGGGCTACACCTTC	CASSLAGQLELRGGYTF
TRBD1	TRBV10-3	-	14	TRBJ1-2	TGTGCCATCAGACCGGGACAGGGGGCGTATGGCTACACCTTC	CAIRPGQGAYGYTF
TRBD1	TRBV29-1	-	15	TRBJ1-2	TGCAGCGTCGGGACAGCGACGTTAGCTAACTATGGCTACACCTTC	CSVGTATLANYGYTF
TRBD2	TRBV7-9	few	16	TRBJ2-1	TGTGCCAGCAGCTTAGCGTTGCGGGGGGTCCGCGATGAGCAGTTCTTC	CASSLALRGVRDEQFF
-	TRBV7-6	-	11	TRBJ2-3	TGTGCCAGCAGCTCTACAGATACGCAGTATTTT	CASSSTDTQYF
-	TRBV18	-	13	TRBJ1-5	TGTGCCAGCTCAGAACGAGCTAATCAGCCCCAGCATTTT	CASSERANQPQHF
-	TRBV11-2	-	12	TRBJ1-4	TGTGCCAGCAGCCTGGGGGGGGAAAAACTGTTTTTT	CASSLGGEKLFF
TRBD1	TRBV6-6	-	13	TRBJ2-3	TGTGCCAGCAAGGACAGGGGGCGTGATACGCAGTATTTT	CASKDRGRDTQYF
TRBD2	TRBV11-3	-	14	TRBJ2-5	TGTGCCAGCAGCTTACAAGCGGGGGGAGAGACCCAGTACTTC	CASSLQAGGETQYF
-	TRBV19	-	14	TRBJ1-5	TGTGCCAGTAGTATCCGGCGGGGCAATCAGCCCCAGCATTTT	CASSIRRGNQPQHF
TRBD2	TRBV5-1	-	13	TRBJ2-3	TGCGCCAGCAGCTCGGGGGGGAGAGATACGCAGTATTTT	CASSSGGRDTQYF
TRBD1	TRBV7-2	-	16	TRBJ1-3	TGTGCCAGCAGTAGGAGAGGGGGCGCGGTTGGAAACACCATATATTTT	CASSRRGGAVGNTIYF
-	TRBV4-2	-	12	TRBJ1-1	TGTGCCAGCAGCCAGGGGAGCACTGAAGCTTTCTTT	CASSQGSTEAFF
TRBD2	TRBV6-5	-	14	TRBJ2-5	TGTGCCAGCAGGGGGATAGCGGGGGACGAGACCCAGTACTTC	CASRGIAGDETQYF